Below, one T cell receptor (beta chain) is given with its context. This CDR3 has 14 residues. Deletions cut 2 bases from V and 7 bases from J, with 9 bases between. Germline CDR1 SNHLY, CDR2 FYNNEI. The data derive from a study of shared clonotypes between healthy human individuals. All donors were Caucasian adults living in Nashville, Tennessee. Investigators divided CD4+ cells into CD45RA+ naive and CD45RA-negative memory subsets. Method: immunoSEQ multiplex PCR; TCRdb's copy keeps in-frame clones and lacks some. The data contain some 1 million clones, approximately 70% of them singletons. This clonotype was sampled from a man between 18 and 29 years old in good health. The rearrangement joins TRBV2 to TRBJ1-6; a possible D gene is TRBD1 (6 bases). The material sequenced was memory CD4+ T cells sorted from blood. Subset: CD45RA-negative fraction. In nucleotides, the CDR3 is TGTGCCAGCAGTGAACGACAGGACAATTCACCCCTCCACTTT. This gives the protein CASSERQDNSPLHF.